This T cell receptor (beta chain) emerged from a study of Graves' ophthalmopathy and Graves' hyperthyroidism. The length of the CDR3 is 16 residues. Looked up from germline, CDR1 is MGHRA and CDR2 is YSYEKL. Deletions cut 0 bases from V and 0 bases from J, with 12 bases between. A few counts support this clonotype. Investigators amplified TCR beta CDR3 regions from RNA transcripts. First-round RT-PCR relied on HTBI primers, and a second-round multiplex PCR came next. TCRdb processed the multiplex PCR reads anew with MiXCR; each CDR3 protein has one entry. The sample carries 500,000 to 800,000 distinct CDR3 sequences, about 41% recorded once.

The chain couples TRBV4-1 to TRBJ2-7; D is possibly TRBD1 (6 bases). The sequenced sample was peripheral blood. The TCR comes from an adult man with Graves' ophthalmopathy. DNA of the CDR3: TGCGCCAGCAGCCAAGACCCCGGGACACCCTCCTACGAGCAGTACTTC. Its translation is CASSQDPGTPSYEQYF.